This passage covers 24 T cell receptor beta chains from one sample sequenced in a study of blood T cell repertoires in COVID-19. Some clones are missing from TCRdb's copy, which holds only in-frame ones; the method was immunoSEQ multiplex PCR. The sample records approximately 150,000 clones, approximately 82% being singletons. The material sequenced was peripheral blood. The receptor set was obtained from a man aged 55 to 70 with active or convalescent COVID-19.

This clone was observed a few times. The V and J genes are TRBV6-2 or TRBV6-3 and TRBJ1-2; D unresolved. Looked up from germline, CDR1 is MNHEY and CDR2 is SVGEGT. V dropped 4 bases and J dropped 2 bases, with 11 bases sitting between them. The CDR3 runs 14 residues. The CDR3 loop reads CASSFEQLNYGYTF. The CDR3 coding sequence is TGTGCCAGCAGTTTCGAACAGCTGAACTATGGCTACACCTTC.

DNA for the CDR3: TGTGCCAGCAGCCCCGGTCAAGGCAATCAGCCCCAGCATTTT. Translation gives CASSPGQGNQPQHF. This chain connects TRBV7-9 to TRBJ1-5; no clear D. Looked up from germline, CDR1 is SEHNR and CDR2 is FQNEAQ (reference sequence). Trimming removed 5 bases from V and 2 bases from J, with 10 bases in between. The CDR3 has 14 residues.

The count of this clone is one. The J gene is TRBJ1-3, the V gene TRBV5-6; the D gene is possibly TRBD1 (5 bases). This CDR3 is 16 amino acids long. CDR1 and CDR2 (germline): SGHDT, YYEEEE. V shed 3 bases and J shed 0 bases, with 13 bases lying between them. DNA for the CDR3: TGTGCCAGCAGCTACCTTTCCGGGGGCTCTGGAAACACCATATATTTT. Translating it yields CASSYLSGGSGNTIYF.

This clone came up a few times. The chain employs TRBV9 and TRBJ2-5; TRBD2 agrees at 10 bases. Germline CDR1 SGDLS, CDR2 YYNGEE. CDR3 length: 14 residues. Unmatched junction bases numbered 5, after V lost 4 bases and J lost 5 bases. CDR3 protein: CASSLGGLAETQYF. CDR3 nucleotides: TGTGCCAGCAGCTTGGGGGGACTAGCGGAGACCCAGTACTTC. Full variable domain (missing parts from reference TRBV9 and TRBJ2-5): DSGVTQTPKHLITATGQRVTLRCSPRSGDLSVYWYQQSLDQGLQFLIQYYNGEERAKGNILERFSAQQFPDLHSELNLSSLELGDSALYFCASSLGGLAETQYFGPGTRLLVL.

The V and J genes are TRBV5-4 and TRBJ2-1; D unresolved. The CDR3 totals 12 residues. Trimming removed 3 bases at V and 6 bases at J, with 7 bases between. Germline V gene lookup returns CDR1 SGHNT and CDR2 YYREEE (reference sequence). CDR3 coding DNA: TGTGCCAGCAGCTCCCTGAGCAATGAGCAGTTCTTC. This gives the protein CASSSLSNEQFF.

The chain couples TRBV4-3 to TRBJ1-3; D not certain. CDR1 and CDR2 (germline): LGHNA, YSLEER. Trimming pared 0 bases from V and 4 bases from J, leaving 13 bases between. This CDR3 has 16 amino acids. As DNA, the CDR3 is TGCGCCAGCAGCCAAGATTTACCCAGGAGGGGAAACACCATATATTTT. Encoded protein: CASSQDLPRRGNTIYF.

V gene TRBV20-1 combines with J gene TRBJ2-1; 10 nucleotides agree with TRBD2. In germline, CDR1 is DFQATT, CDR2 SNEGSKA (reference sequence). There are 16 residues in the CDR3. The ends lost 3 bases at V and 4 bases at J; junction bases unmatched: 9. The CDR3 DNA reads TGCAGTGCTAGTTCAGCAGCGGGAGGGGGTTACAATGAGCAGTTCTTC. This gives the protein CSASSAAGGGYNEQFF.

This CDR3 reads CASSTGTSGSNEQFF. DNA of the CDR3: TGTGCCAGTAGTACAGGGACTAGCGGAAGTAATGAGCAGTTCTTC. V gene TRBV19 combines with J gene TRBJ2-1; 11 positions match TRBD2. The V and J ends lost 4 bases and 7 bases, in that order; junction bases with no gene match: 6. The CDR3 sequence is 15 residues long. Germline V CDR1 and CDR2: LNHDA, SQIVND (reference sequence).

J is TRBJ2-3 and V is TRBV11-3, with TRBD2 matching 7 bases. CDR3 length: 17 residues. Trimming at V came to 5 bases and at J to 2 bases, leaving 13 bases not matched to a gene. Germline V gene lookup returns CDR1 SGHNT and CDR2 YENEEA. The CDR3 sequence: CASSPPSGTIYTDTQYF. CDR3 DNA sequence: TGTGCCAGCAGCCCCCCATCCGGGACTATATACACAGATACGCAGTATTTT.

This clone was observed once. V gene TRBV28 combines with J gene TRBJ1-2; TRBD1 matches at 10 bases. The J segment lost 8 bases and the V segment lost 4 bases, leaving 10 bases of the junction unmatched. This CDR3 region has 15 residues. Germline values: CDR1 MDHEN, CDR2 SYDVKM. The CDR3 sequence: CASSSLGTGAEGYTF. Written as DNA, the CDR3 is TGTGCCAGCAGTTCTCTAGGGACAGGGGCGGAGGGCTACACCTTC.

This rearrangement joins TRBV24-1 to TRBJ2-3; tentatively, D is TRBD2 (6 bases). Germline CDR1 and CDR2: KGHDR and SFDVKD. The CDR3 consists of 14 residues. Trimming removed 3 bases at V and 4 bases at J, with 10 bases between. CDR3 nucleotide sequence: TGTGCCACCAGTGATCCGCGGGGCGCAGATACGCAGTATTTT. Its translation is CATSDPRGADTQYF.

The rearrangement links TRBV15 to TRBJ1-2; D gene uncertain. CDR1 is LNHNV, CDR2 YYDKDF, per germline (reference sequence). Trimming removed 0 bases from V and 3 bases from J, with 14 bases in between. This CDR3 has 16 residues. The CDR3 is CATSRDPVREDYGYTF. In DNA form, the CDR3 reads TGTGCCACCAGCAGAGACCCGGTTCGGGAGGACTATGGCTACACCTTC.

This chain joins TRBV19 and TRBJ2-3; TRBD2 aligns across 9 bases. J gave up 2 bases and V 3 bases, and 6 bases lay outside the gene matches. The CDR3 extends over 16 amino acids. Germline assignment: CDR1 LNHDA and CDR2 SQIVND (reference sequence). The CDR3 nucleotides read TGTGCCAGTAGTATCACTAGCGGGCCCCCCACAGATACGCAGTATTTT. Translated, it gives CASSITSGPPTDTQYF.

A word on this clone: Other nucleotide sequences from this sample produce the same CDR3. The CDR3 coding sequence is TGCAGCGTTGACAGGGACAGCTATGGCTACACCTTC. It translates to CSVDRDSYGYTF. The rearrangement joins TRBV29-1 to TRBJ1-2; 7 bases are a match to TRBD1. V was pared by 3 bases and J by 4 bases, with 2 bases of the junction left unmatched. This CDR3 has 12 residues. Germline V gene data show CDR1 as SQVTM and CDR2 as ANQGSEA.

CDR3 loop: CASTAPSSGNTIYF. The CDR3 DNA reads TGTGCCAGCACCGCACCTAGCTCTGGAAACACCATATATTTT. J is TRBJ1-3 and V is TRBV3-1 (or the pseudogene TRBV3-2); D is undetermined. The V end was cut by 7 bases, the J end by 0 bases, with 10 bases between. Germline CDR1 reads LGHDT; CDR2 reads YNNKEL (reference sequence). The CDR3 is 14 amino acids.

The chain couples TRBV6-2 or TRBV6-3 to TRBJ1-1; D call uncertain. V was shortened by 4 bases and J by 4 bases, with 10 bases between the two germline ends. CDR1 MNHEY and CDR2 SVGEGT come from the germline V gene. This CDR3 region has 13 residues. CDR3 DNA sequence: TGTGCCAGCAGTTTTGAGGTAGGCACTGAAGCTTTCTTT. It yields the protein CASSFEVGTEAFF.

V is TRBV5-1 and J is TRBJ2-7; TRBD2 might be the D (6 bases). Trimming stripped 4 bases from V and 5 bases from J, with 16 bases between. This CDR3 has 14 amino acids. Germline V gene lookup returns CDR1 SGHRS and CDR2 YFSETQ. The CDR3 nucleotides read TGCGCCAGCAGCCCCGGGGACTCGCCGCACGAGCAGTACGTC. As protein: CASSPGDSPHEQYV.

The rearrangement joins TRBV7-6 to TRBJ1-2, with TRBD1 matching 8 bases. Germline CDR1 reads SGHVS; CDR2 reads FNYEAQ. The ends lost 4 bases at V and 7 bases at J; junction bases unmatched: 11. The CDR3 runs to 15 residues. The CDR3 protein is CASSSQDREGGGYTF. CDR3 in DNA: TGTGCCAGCAGCTCCCAGGACAGGGAAGGGGGTGGCTACACCTTC.

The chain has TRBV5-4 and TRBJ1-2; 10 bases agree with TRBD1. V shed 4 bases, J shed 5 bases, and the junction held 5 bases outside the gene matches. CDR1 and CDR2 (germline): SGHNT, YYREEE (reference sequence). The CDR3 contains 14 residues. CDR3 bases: TGTGCCAGCAGCGCGCCGGACAGGGGGTATGGCTACACCTTC. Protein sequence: CASSAPDRGYGYTF.

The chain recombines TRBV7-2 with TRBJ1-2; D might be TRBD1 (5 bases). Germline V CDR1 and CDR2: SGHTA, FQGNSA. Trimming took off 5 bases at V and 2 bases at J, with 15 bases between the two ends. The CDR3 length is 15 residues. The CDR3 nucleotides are TGTGCCAGCAGCCCCGGCGGGGGTCTAAACTATGGCTACACCTTC. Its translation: CASSPGGGLNYGYTF. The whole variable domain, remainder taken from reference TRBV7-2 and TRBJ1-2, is GAGVSQSPSNKVTEKGKDVELRCDPISGHTALYWYRQSLGQGLEFLIYFQGNSAPDKSGLPSDRFSAERTGGSVSTLTIQRTQQEDSAVYLCASSPGGGLNYGYTFGSGTRLTVV.

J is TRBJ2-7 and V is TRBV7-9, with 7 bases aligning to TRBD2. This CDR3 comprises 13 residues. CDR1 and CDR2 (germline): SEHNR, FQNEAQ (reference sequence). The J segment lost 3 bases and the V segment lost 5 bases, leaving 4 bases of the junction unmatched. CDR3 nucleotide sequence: TGTGCCAGCAGCCGCGGGAGTCGCTACGAGCAGTACGTC. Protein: CASSRGSRYEQYV.

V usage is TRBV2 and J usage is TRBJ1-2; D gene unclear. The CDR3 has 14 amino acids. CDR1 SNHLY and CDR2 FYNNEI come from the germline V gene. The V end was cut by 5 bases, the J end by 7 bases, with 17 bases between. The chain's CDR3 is CASSSRQEGFGYTF. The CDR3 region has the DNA TGTGCCAGCAGTTCCCGGCAGGAAGGATTTGGCTACACCTTC. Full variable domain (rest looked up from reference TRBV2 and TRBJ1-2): EPEVTQTPSHQVTQMGQEVILRCVPISNHLYFYWYRQILGQKVEFLVSFYNNEISEKSEIFDDQFSVERPDGSNFTLKIRSTKLEDSAMYFCASSSRQEGFGYTFGSGTRLTVV.

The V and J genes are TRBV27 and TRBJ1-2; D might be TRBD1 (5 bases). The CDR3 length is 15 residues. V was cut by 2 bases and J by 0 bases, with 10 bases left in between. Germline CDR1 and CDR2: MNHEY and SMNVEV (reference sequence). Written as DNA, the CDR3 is TGTGCCAGCAGTTTAAATCCAGGGACTAACTATGGCTACACCTTC. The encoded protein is CASSLNPGTNYGYTF.

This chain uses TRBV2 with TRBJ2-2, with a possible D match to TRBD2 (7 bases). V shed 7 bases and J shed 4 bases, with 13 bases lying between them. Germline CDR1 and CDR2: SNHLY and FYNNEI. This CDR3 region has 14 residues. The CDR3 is CASNAGATTGELFF. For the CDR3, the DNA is TGTGCCAGCAACGCGGGGGCAACCACCGGGGAGCTGTTTTTT.